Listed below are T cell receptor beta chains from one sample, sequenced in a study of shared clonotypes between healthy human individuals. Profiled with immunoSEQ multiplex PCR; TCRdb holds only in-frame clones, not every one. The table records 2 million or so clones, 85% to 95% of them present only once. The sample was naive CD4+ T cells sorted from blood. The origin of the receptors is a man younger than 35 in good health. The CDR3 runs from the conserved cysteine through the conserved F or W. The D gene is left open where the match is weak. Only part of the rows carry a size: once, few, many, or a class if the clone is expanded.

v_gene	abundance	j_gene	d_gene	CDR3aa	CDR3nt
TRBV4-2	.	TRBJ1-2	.	CASSQVPGANYGYTF	TGTGCCAGCAGCCAAGTCCCAGGAGCTAACTATGGCTACACCTTC
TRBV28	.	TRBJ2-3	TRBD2	CASVAGGLPDTQYF	TGTGCCAGCGTAGCGGGGGGACTCCCAGATACGCAGTATTTT
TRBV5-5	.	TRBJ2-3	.	CASSITGTASTDTQYF	TGTGCCAGCAGCATAACCGGGACGGCAAGCACAGATACGCAGTATTTT
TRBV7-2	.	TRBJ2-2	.	CASSLGLGHTGELFF	TGTGCCAGCAGCTTAGGGCTAGGGCACACCGGGGAGCTGTTTTTT
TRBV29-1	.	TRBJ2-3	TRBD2	CSARGLAGGSDTQYF	TGCAGCGCCCGAGGACTAGCGGGGGGTTCGGATACGCAGTATTTT
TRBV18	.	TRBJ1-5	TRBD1	CASSPALQGGQPQHF	TGTGCCAGCTCACCGGCACTCCAGGGGGGTCAGCCCCAGCATTTT
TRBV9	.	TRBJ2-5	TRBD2	CASSLIGTSGIGRETQYF	TGTGCCAGCAGCCTAATAGGGACTAGCGGGATCGGTCGGGAGACCCAGTACTTC
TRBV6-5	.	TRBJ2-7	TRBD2	CASRIAGEWKEQYF	TGTGCCAGCAGAATAGCGGGAGAATGGAAGGAGCAGTACTTC
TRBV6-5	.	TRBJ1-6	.	CASSHNNSPLHF	TGTGCCAGCAGTCATAATAATTCACCCCTCCACTTT
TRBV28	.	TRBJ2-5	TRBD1	CASSLGTGGGETQYF	TGTGCCAGCAGTTTGGGAACAGGGGGCGGAGAGACCCAGTACTTC
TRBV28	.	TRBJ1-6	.	CASEASYNSPLHF	TGTGCCAGCGAGGCCTCCTATAATTCACCCCTCCACTTT
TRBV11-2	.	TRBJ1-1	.	CASSFNLGMNTEAFF	TGTGCCAGCAGCTTCAATCTCGGAATGAACACTGAAGCTTTCTTT
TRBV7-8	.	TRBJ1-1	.	CASSLAETGTWLVRRNTEAFF	TGTGCCAGCAGCTTAGCGGAAACCGGGACTTGGTTAGTTAGGCGGAACACTGAAGCTTTCTTT
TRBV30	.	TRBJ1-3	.	CAWSVGGTGNTIYF	TGTGCCTGGAGTGTAGGCGGTACTGGAAACACCATATATTTT
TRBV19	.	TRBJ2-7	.	CASSMKGTSYEQYF	TGTGCCAGTAGTATGAAAGGGACCTCCTACGAGCAGTACTTC
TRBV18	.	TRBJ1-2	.	CASSPPVSLESGYTF	TGTGCCAGCTCACCACCTGTGTCACTCGAGTCTGGCTACACCTTC
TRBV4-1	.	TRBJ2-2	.	CASSQGSAGALNTGELFF	TGCGCCAGCAGCCAAGGTTCGGCGGGGGCCCTGAACACCGGGGAGCTGTTTTTT
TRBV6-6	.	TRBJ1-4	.	CASSYKSATNEKLFF	TGTGCCAGCAGTTACAAATCGGCAACTAATGAAAAACTGTTTTTT
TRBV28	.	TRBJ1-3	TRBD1	CASSFRGLSGNTIYF	TGTGCCAGCAGTTTCAGGGGGCTGTCCGGAAACACCATATATTTT
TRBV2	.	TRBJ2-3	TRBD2	CASSVSGTSGRITSTDTQYF	TGTGCCAGCAGTGTTTCCGGGACTAGCGGACGGATCACTAGCACAGATACGCAGTATTTT
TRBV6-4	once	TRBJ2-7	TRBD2	CASAASGGPSYEQYF	TGTGCCAGCGCGGCTAGCGGGGGCCCGTCCTACGAGCAGTACTTC
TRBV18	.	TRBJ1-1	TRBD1	CASSARGQGNTEAFF	TGTGCCAGCTCTGCTCGGGGACAGGGAAACACTGAAGCTTTCTTT
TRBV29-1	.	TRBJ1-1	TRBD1	CSVDGTGGSAVPEAFF	TGCAGCGTTGACGGTACAGGGGGCTCCGCGGTCCCTGAAGCTTTCTTT
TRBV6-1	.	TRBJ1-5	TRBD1	CASSDRGPPQPQHF	TGTGCCAGCAGCGACAGGGGGCCTCCTCAGCCCCAGCATTTT
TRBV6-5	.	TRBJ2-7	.	CASSPAGRASYEQYF	TGTGCCAGCAGCCCGGCCGGCAGGGCCTCCTACGAGCAGTACTTC
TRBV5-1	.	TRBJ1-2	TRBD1	CASSVTGGDYGYTF	TGCGCCAGCAGCGTGACAGGGGGCGACTATGGCTACACCTTC
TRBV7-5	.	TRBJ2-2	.	CARSLRTSGRNTGELFF	TGTGCCAGAAGCTTAAGGACTAGCGGGAGAAACACCGGGGAGCTGTTTTTT
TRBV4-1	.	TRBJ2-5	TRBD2	CASSQVHPSGGHLGGETQYF	TGCGCCAGCAGCCAAGTCCATCCGTCGGGAGGGCACTTAGGGGGAGAGACCCAGTACTTC
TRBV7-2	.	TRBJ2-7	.	CASSYSRGPPSYEQYF	TGTGCCAGCAGCTATTCTCGGGGACCCCCCTCCTACGAGCAGTACTTC
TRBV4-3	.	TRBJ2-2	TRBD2	CASSGHWGLAGNTGELFF	TGCGCCAGCAGCGGCCACTGGGGGCTAGCGGGGAACACCGGGGAGCTGTTTTTT
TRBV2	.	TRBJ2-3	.	CASSEKATGLMGYF	TGTGCCAGCAGTGAGAAAGCGACCGGCTTGATGGGGTATTTT
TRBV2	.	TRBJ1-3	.	CASSEEAGNTIYF	TGTGCCAGCAGTGAGGAGGCAGGAAACACCATATATTTT
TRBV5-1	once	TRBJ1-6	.	CASSQITRNSPLHF	TGCGCCAGCAGCCAAATTACAAGGAATTCACCCCTCCACTTT
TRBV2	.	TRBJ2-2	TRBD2	CASSGGGPNTGELFF	TGTGCCAGCAGTGGCGGGGGTCCGAACACCGGGGAGCTGTTTTTT
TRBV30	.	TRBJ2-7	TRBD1	CAWTRGRSHEQYF	TGTGCCTGGACCAGGGGGCGCAGTCACGAGCAGTACTTC
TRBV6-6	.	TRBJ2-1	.	CASSPKGKTEQFF	TGTGCCAGCAGCCCAAAGGGGAAGACTGAGCAGTTCTTC
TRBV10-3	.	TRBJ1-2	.	CAISDSGASSYGYTF	TGTGCCATCAGTGATTCAGGGGCGAGTAGCTATGGCTACACCTTC
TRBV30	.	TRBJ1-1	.	CAWSGYTEAFF	TGTGCCTGGAGTGGCTATACCGAAGCTTTCTTT
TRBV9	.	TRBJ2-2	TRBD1	CASSTRGPDTGELFF	TGTGCCAGCAGCACCAGGGGGCCGGACACCGGGGAGCTGTTTTTT
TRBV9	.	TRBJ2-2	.	CASSVGGTPNTGELFF	TGTGCCAGCAGCGTAGGCGGGACTCCGAACACCGGGGAGCTGTTTTTT
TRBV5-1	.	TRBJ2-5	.	CASSLALQETQYF	TGCGCCAGCAGCTTGGCCCTCCAAGAGACCCAGTACTTC
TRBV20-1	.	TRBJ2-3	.	CSARGENTQYF	TGCAGTGCTAGAGGAGAGAATACGCAGTATTTT
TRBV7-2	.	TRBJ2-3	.	CASRVGTDTQYF	TGTGCCAGCAGAGTAGGGACAGATACGCAGTATTTT
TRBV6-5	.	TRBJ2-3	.	CASSNLGGTDTQYF	TGTGCCAGCAGCAATTTGGGAGGAACAGATACGCAGTATTTT
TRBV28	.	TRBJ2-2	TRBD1	CASTSGTGRSDAGELFF	TGTGCCAGCACATCAGGGACAGGGCGGTCGGACGCCGGGGAGCTGTTTTTT